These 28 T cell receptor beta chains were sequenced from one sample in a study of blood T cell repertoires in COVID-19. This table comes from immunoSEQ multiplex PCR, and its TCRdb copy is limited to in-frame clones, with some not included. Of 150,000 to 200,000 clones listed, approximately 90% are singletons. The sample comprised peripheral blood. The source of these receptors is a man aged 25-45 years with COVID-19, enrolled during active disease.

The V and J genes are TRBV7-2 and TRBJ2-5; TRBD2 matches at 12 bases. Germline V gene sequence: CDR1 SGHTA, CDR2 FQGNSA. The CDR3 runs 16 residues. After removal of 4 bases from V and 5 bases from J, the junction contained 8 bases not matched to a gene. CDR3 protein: CASSSLLAGGGETQYF. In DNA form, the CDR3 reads TGTGCCAGCAGCTCCCTACTAGCGGGGGGAGGGGAGACCCAGTACTTC.

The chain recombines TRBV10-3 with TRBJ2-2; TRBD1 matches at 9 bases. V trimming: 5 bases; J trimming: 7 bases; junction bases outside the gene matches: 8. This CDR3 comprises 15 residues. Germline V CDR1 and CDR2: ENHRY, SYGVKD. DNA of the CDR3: TGTGCCATCAGTACCGGGACAGGGCAATACGGGGAGCTGTTTTTT. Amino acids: CAISTGTGQYGELFF.

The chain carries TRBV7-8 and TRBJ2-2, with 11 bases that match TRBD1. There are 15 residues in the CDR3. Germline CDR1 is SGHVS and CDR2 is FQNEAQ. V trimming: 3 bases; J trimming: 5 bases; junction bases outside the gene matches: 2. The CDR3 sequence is CASSFGTGGTGELFF. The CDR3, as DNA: TGTGCCAGCAGCTTCGGGACAGGGGGAACCGGGGAGCTGTTTTTT.

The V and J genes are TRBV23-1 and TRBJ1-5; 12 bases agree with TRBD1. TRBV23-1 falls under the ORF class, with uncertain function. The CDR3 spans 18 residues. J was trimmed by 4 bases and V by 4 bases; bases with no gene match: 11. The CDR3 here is CASSPHPGQGAINQPQHF. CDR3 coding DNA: TGCGCCAGCAGTCCCCACCCGGGACAGGGGGCTATAAATCAGCCCCAGCATTTT.

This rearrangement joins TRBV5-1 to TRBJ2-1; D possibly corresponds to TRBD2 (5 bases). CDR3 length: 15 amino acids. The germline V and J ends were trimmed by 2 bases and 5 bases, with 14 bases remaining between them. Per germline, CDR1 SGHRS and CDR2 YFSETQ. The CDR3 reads CASSFSLLGNNEQFF. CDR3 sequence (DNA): TGCGCCAGCAGCTTTAGCCTACTCGGGAACAATGAGCAGTTCTTC.

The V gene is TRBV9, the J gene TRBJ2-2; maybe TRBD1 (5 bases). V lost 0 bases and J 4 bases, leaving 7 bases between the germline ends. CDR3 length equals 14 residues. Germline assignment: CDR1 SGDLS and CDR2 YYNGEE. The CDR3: CASSVGQPTGELFF. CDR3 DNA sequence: TGTGCCAGCAGCGTAGGACAGCCCACCGGGGAGCTGTTTTTT.

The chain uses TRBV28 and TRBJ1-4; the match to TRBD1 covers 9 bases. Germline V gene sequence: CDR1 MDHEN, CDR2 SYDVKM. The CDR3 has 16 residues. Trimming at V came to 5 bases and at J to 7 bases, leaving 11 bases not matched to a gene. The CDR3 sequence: CASSTSTQGAGEKLFF. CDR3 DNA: TGTGCCAGCAGTACCTCAACACAGGGGGCGGGTGAAAAACTGTTTTTT.

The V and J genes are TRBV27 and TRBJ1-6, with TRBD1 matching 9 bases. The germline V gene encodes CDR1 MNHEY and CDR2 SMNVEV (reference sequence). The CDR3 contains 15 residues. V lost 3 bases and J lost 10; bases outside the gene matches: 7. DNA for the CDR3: TGTGCCAGCAGTTTGACCGGGACAGGGTTGTCACCCCTCCACTTT. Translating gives CASSLTGTGLSPLHF.

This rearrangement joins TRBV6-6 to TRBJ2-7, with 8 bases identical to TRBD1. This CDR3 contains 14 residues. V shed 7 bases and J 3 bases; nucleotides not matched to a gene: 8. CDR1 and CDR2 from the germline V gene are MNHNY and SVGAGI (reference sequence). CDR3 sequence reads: CASTEDRVVYEQYF. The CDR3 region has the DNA TGTGCCAGCACCGAGGACAGGGTGGTCTACGAGCAGTACTTC.

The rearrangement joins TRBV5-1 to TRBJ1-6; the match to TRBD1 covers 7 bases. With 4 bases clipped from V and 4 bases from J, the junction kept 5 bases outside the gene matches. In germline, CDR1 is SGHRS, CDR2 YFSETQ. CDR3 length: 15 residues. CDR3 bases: TGCGCCAGCAGCCTGACAGGGTTGTATAATTCACCCCTCCACTTT. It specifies CASSLTGLYNSPLHF.

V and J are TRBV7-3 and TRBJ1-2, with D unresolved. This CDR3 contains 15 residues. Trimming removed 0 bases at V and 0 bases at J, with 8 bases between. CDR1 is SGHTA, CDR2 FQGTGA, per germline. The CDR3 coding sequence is TGTGCCAGCAGCTTAACAGGAGGGCCTAACTATGGCTACACCTTC. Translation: CASSLTGGPNYGYTF.

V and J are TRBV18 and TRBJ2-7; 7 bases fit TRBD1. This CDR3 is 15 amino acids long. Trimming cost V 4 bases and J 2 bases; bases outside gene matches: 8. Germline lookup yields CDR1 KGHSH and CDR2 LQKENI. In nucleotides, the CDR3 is TGTGCCAGCTCACTCATGGGACAGTCCACCTACGAGCAGTACTTC. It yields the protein CASSLMGQSTYEQYF.

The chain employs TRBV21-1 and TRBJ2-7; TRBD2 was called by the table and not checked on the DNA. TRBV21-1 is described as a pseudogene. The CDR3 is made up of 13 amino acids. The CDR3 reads CASSSYTQILQYF. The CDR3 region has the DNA TGTGCCAGCAGCTCTTACACTCAGATACTACAGTACTTC.

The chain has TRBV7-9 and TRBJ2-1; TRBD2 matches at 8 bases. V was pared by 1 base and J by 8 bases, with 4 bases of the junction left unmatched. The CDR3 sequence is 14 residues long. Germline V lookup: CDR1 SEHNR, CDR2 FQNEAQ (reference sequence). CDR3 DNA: TGTGCCAGCAGCTTAGTCGCGGGAGGCCATGAGCAGTTCTTC. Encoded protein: CASSLVAGGHEQFF.

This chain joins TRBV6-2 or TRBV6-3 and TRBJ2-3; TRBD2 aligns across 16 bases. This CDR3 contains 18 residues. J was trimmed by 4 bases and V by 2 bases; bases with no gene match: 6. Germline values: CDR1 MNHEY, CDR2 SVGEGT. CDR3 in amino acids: CASSYIGTSGGAADTQYF. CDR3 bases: TGTGCCAGCAGTTACATCGGGACTAGCGGGGGGGCAGCAGATACGCAGTATTTT.

The CDR3 DNA follows: TGTGCCAGCAGTTCTCCCGGACAGGTTGGAGGCTACACCTTC. Its translation is CASSSPGQVGGYTF. The rearrangement uses TRBV25-1 and TRBJ1-2; 7 bases line up with TRBD1. Trimming took 5 bases from V and 8 from J; bases not matched to a gene: 11. This CDR3 is built from 14 residues. CDR1 MGHDK and CDR2 SYGVNS come from the germline V gene.

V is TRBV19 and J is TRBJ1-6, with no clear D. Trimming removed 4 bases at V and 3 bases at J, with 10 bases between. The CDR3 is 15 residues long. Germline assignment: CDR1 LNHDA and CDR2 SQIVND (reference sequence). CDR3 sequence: CASSRTEDYNSPLHF. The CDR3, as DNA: TGTGCCAGTAGTAGGACGGAGGACTATAATTCACCCCTCCACTTT.

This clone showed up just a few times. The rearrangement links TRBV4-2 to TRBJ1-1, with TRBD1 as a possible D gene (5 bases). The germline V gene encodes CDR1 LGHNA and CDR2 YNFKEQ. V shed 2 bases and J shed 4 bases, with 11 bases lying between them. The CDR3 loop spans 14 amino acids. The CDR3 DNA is TGTGCCAGCAGCCAATCCGACAGCTCCACTGAAGCTTTCTTT. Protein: CASSQSDSSTEAFF.

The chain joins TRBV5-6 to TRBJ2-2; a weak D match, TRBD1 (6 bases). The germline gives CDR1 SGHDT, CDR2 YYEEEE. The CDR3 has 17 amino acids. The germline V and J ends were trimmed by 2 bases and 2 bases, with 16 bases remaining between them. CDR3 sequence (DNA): TGTGCCAGCAGCTTTTTTACAGGGCCCCCTAACACCGGGGAGCTGTTTTTT. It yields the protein CASSFFTGPPNTGELFF.

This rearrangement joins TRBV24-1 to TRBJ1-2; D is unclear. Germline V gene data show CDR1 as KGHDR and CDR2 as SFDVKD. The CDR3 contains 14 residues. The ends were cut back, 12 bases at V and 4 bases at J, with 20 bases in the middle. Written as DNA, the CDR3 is TGTGCCTCGTTGGCGGGCAGTCGTAGCTATGGCTACACCTTC. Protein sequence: CASLAGSRSYGYTF.

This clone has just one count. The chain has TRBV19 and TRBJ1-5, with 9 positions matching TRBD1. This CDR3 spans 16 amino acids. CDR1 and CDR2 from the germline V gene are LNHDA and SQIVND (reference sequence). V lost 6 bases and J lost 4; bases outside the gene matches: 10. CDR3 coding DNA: TGTGCCAGTAGCCCTTTGGACAGGGGCGATAATCAGCCCCAGCATTTT. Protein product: CASSPLDRGDNQPQHF. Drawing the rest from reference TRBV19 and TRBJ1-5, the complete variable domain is DGGITQSPKYLFRKEGQNVTLSCEQNLNHDAMYWYRQDPGQGLRLIYYSQIVNDFQKGDIAEGYSVSREKKESFPLTVTSAQKNPTAFYLCASSPLDRGDNQPQHFGDGTRLSIL.

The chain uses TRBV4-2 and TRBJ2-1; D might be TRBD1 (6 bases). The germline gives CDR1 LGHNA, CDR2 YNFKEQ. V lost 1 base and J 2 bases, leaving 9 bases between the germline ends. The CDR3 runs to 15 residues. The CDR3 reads CASSQAAGAYNEQFF. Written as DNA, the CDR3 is TGTGCCAGCAGCCAAGCGGCAGGGGCCTACAATGAGCAGTTCTTC.

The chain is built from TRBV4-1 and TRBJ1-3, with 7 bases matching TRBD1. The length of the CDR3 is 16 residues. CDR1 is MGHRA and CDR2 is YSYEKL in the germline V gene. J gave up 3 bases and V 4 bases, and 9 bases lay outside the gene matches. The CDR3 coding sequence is TGCGCCAGCAGCCTGTTAGCGACAGGGTTTGGAAACACCATATATTTT. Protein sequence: CASSLLATGFGNTIYF.

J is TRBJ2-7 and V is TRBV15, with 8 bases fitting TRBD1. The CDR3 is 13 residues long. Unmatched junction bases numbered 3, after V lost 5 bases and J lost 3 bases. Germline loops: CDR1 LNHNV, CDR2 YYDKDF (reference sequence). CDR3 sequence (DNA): TGTGCCACCAGCCTCGGACAGGGCTACGAGCAGTACTTC. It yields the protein CATSLGQGYEQYF.

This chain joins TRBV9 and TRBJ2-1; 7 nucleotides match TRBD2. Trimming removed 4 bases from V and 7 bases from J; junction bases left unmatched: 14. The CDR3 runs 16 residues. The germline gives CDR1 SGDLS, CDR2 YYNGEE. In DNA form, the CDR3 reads TGTGCCAGCAGCCCCGGGCTAGCGGTTCGATTGAATGAGCAGTTCTTC. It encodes CASSPGLAVRLNEQFF.

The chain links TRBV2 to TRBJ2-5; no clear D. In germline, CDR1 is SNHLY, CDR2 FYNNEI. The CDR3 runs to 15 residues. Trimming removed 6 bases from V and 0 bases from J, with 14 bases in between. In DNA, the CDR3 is TGTGCCAGCAGGTCAAGTAGAGCGTACCAAGAGACCCAGTACTTC. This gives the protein CASRSSRAYQETQYF.

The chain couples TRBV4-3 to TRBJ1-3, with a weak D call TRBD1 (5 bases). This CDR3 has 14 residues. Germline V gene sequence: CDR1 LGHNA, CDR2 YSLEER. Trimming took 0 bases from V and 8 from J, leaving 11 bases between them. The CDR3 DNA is TGCGCCAGCAGCCAAGACAGGGTTCGCGACACCATATATTTT. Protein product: CASSQDRVRDTIYF.

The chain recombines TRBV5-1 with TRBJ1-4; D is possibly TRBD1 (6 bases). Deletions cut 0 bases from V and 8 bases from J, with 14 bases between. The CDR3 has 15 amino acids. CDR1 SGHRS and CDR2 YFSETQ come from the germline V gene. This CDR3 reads CASSLVPGVGEKLFF. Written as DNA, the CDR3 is TGCGCCAGCAGCTTGGTCCCAGGGGTCGGAGAAAAACTGTTTTTT.